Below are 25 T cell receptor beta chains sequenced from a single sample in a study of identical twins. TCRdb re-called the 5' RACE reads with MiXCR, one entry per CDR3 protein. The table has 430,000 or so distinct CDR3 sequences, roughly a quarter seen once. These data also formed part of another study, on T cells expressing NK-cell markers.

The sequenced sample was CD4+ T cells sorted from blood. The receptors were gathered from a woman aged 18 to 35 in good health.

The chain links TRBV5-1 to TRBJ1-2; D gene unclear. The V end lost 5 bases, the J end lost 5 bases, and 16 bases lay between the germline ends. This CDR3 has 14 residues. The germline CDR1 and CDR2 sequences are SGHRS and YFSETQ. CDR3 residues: CASRLSQSYYGYTF. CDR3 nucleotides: TGCGCCAGCAGGTTGTCCCAGAGCTATTATGGCTACACCTTC.

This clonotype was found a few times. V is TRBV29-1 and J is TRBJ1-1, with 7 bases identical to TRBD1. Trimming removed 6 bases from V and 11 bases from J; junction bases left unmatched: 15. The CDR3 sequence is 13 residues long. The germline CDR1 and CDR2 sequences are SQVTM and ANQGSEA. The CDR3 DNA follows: TGCAGCGTGGCCCAGGGGGTGGCCGGGAACGCTTTCTTT. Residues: CSVAQGVAGNAFF.

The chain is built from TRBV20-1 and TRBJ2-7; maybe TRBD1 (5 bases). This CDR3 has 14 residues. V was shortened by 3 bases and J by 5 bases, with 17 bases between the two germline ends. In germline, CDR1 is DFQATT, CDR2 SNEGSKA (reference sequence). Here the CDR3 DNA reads TGCAGTGCTAGTAACTCTGGCCAGGGCAACGAGCAGTACTTC. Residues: CSASNSGQGNEQYF.

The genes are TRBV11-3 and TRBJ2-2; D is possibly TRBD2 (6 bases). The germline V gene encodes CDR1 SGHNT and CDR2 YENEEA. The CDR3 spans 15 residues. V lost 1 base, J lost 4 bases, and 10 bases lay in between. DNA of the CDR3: TGTGCCAGCAGCTTAGCACGGGGGAGCACCGGGGAGCTGTTTTTT. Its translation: CASSLARGSTGELFF.

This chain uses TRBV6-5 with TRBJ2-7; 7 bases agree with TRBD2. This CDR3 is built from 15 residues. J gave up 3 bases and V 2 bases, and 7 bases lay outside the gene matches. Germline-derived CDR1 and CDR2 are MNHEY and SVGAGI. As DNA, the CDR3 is TGTGCCAGCAGTTACCCCCGAGCGGGGAGCTACGAGCAGTACTTC. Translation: CASSYPRAGSYEQYF.

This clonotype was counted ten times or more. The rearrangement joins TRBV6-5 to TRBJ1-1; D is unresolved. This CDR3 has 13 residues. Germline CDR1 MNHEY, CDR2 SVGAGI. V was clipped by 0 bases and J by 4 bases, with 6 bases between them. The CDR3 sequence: CASSYSRSTEAFF. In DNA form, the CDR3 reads TGTGCCAGCAGTTACTCGAGGAGCACTGAAGCTTTCTTT.

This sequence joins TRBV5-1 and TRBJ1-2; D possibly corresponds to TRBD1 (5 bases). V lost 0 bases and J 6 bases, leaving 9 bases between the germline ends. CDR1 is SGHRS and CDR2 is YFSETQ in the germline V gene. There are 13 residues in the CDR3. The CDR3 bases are TGCGCCAGCAGCTTGGTCCGGGACGATGGCTACACCTTC. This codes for CASSLVRDDGYTF.

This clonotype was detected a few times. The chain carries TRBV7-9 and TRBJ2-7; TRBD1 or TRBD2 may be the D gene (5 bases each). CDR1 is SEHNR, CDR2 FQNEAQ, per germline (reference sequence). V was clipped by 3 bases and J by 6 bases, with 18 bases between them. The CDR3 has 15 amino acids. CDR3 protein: CASSFFSDGRGEQYF. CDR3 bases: TGTGCCAGCAGCTTTTTTAGCGACGGAAGGGGCGAGCAGTACTTC. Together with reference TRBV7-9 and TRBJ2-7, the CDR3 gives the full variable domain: DTGVSQNPRHKITKRGQNVTFRCDPISEHNRLYWYRQTLGQGPEFLTYFQNEAQLEKSRLLSDRFSAERPKGSFSTLEIQRTEQGDSAMYLCASSFFSDGRGEQYFGPGTRLTVT.

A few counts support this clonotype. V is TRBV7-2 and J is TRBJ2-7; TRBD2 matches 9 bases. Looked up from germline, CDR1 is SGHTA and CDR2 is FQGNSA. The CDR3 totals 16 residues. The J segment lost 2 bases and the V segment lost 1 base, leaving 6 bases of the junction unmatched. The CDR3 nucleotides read TGTGCCAGCAGCTTAGGCGGGAGGGCCAAGCCCTACGAGCAGTACTTC. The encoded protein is CASSLGGRAKPYEQYF.

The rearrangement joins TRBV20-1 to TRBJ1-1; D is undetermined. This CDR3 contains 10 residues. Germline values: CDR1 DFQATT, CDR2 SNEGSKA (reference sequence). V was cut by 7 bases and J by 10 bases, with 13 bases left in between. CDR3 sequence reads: CSVEPTGAFF. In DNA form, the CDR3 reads TGCAGTGTGGAGCCGACGGGAGCTTTCTTT.

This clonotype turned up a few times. CDR3: CASSDSGRVYNEQFF. The CDR3 DNA reads TGTGCCAGCAGTGATAGCGGGCGGGTTTACAATGAGCAGTTCTTC. This rearrangement joins TRBV25-1 to TRBJ2-1, with 7 bases aligning to TRBD2. The CDR3 sequence is 15 residues long. Germline-derived CDR1 and CDR2 are MGHDK and SYGVNS. V dropped 3 bases and J dropped 4; count of bases not matched to a gene: 6.

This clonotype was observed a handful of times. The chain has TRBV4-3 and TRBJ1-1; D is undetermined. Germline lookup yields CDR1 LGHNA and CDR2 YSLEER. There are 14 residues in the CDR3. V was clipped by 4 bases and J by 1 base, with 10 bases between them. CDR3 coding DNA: TGCGCCAGCAGCCGAGTCGAGAGGAACACTGAAGCTTTCTTT. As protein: CASSRVERNTEAFF.

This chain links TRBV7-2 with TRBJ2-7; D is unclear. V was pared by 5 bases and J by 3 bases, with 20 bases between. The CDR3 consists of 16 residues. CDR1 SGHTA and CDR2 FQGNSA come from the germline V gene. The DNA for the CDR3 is TGTGCCAGCAGCCAACTCTCTAATCGTGGGAACTACGAGCAGTACTTC. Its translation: CASSQLSNRGNYEQYF.

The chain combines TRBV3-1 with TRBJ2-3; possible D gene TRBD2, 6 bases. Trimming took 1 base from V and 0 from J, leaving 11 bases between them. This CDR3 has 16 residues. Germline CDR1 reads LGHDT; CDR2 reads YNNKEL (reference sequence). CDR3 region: CASSQGRGKSTDTQYF. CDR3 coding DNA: TGTGCCAGCAGCCAAGGTCGCGGGAAAAGCACAGATACGCAGTATTTT.

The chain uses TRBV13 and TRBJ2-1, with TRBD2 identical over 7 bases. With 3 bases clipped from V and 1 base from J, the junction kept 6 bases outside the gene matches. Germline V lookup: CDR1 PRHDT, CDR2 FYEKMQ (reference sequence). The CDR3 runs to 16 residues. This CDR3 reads CASSFLSRGSYNEQFF. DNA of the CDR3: TGTGCCAGCAGCTTTCTCTCGCGGGGGTCCTACAATGAGCAGTTCTTC.

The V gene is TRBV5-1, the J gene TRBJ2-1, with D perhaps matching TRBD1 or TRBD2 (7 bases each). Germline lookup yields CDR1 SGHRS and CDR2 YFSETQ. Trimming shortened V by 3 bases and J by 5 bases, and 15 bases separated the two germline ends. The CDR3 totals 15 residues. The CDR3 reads CASSWGGTVDNEQFF. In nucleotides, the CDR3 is TGCGCCAGCAGCTGGGGGGGGACAGTAGACAATGAGCAGTTCTTC.

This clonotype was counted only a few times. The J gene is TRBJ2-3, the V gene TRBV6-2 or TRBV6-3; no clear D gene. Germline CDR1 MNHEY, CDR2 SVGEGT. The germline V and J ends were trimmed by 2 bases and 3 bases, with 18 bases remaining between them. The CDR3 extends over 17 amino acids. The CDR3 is CASSYTRRQYVTDTQYF. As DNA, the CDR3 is TGTGCCAGCAGTTACACCCGTCGCCAGTATGTGACAGATACGCAGTATTTT.

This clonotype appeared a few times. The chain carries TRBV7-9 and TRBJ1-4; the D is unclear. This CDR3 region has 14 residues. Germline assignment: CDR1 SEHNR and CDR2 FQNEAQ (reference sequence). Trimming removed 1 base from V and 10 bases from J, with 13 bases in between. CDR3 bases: TGTGCCAGCAGCTTAGAAGCCTCGTACGGAAAACTGTTTTTT. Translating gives CASSLEASYGKLFF.

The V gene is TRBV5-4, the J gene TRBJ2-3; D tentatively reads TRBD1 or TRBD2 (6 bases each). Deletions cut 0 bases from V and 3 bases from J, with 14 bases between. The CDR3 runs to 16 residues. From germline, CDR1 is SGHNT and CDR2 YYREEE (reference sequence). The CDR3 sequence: CASSLGGAQGTDTQYF. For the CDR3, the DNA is TGTGCCAGCAGCTTGGGGGGGGCCCAGGGGACAGATACGCAGTATTTT.

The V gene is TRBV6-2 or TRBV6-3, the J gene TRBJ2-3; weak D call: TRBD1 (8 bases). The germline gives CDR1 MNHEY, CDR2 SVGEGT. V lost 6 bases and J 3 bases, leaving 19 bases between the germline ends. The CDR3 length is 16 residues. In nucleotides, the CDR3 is TGTGCCAGCAGAAGTACAGGGGGGGCTTGGACAGATACGCAGTATTTT. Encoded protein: CASRSTGGAWTDTQYF.

Here the CDR3 DNA reads TGCAGTGCTAACCAGCGGGAGTATTTCAATGAGCAGTTCTTC. This gives the protein CSANQREYFNEQFF. The V gene is TRBV20-1, the J gene TRBJ2-1, with 8 positions matching TRBD2. CDR1 is DFQATT, CDR2 SNEGSKA, per germline (reference sequence). V lost 4 bases and J lost 6; bases outside the gene matches: 8. The CDR3 loop spans 14 amino acids.

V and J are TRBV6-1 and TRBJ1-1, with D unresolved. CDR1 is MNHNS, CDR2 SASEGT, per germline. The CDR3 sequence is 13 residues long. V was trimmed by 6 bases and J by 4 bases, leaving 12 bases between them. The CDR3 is CASSSNLGTEAFF. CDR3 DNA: TGTGCCAGCAGCAGTAACTTAGGCACTGAAGCTTTCTTT.

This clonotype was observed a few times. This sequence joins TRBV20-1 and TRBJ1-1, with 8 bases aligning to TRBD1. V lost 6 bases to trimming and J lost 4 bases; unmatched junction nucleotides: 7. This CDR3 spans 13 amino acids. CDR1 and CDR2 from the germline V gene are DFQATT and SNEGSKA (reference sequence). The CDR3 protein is CSADQGARTEAFF. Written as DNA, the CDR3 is TGCAGTGCGGACCAGGGGGCGCGCACTGAAGCTTTCTTT.

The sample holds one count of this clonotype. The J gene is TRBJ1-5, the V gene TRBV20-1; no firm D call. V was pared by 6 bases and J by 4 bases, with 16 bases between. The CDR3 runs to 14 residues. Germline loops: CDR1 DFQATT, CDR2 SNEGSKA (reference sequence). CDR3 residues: CSAQRVAPNQPQHF. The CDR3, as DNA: TGCAGTGCCCAGCGGGTTGCACCTAATCAGCCCCAGCATTTT.

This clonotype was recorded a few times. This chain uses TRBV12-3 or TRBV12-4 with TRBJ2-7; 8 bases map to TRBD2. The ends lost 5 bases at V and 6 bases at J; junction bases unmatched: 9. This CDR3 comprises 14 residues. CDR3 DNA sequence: TGTGCCAGCAGTCGCCTTTCGGGGGGGCCCGAGCAGTACTTC. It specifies CASSRLSGGPEQYF.